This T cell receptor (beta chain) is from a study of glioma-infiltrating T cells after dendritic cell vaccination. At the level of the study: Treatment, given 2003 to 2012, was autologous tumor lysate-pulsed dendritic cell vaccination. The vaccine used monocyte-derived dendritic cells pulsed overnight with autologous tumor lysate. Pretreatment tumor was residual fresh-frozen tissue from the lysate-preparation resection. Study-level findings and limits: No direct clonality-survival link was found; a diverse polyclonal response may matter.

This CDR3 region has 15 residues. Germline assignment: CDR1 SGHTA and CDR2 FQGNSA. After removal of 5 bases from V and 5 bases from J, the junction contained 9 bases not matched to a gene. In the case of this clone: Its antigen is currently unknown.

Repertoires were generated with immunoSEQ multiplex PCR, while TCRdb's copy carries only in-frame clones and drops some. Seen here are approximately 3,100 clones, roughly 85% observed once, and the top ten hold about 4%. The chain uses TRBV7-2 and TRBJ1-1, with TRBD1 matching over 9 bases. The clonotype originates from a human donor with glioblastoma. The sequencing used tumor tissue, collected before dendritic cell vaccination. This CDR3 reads CASSPQQGARTEAFF. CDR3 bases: TGTGCCAGCAGCCCCCAACAGGGGGCGAGGACTGAAGCTTTCTTT.